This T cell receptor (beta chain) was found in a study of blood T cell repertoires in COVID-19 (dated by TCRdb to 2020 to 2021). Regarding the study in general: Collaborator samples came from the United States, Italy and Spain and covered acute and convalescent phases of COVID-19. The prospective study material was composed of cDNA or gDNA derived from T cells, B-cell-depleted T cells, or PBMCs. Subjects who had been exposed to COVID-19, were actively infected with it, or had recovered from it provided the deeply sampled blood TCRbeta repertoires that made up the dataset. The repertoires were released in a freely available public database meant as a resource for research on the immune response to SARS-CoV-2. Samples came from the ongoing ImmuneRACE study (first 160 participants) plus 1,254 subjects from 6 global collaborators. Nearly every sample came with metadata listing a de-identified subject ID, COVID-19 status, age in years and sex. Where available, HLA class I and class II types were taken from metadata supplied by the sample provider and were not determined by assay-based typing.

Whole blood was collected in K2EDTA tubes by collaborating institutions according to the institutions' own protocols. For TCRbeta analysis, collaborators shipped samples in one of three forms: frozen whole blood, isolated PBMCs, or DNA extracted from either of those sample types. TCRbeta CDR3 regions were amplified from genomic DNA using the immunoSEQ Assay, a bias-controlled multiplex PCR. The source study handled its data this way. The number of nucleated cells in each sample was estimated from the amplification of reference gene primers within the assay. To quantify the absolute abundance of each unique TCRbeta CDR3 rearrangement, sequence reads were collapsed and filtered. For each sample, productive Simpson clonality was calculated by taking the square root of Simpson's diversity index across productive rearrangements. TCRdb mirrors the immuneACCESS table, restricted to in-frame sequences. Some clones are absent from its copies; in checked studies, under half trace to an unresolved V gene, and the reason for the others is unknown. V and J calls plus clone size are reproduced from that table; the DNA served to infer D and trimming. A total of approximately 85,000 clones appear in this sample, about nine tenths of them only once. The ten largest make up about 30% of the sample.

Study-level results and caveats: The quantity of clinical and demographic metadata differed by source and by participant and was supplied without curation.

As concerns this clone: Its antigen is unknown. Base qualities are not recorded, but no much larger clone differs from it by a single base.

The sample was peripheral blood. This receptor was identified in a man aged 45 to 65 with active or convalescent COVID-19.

The CDR3 is CASSVGQNSPLHF. The nucleotide sequence is TGTGCCAGCAGCGTTGGCCAGAATTCACCCCTCCACTTT. The chain uses TRBV7-8 and TRBJ1-6, with an unclear D gene assignment. V is clipped by 5 bases and J by 7 bases, and the sequence between their germline boundaries is 9 bases long. The germline V gene supplies CDR1 SGHVS and CDR2 FQNEAQ. The CDR3 runs 13 residues from the cysteine to the phenylalanine. The entry retains the CDR3 DNA only, 39 bases that are in frame from base 1.